One and the same sample provided the 20 T cell receptor beta chains below, sequenced in a study of T cell repertoires in cytomegalovirus infection. These TCRs are of unknown antigen specificity. TCRdb reprocessed the reads via MiXCR and lists one record per CDR3 protein. This sample has around 430,000 distinct CDR3 sequences, with about 42% found just once. This material consisted of cultured PBMCs, taken from culture after CMV antigen stimulation. The receptor set was obtained from a human donor in good health (CMV status not recorded). Some clones in this sample may be carry-over from other donors' samples.

This clonotype was seen only a few times. V is TRBV7-2 and J is TRBJ1-2, with unresolved D. Germline CDR1 SGHTA, CDR2 FQGNSA. This CDR3 has 14 residues. The germline V and J ends were trimmed by 5 bases and 2 bases, with 12 bases remaining between them. The CDR3 DNA follows: TGTGCCAGCAGCCGCTCAGTTGTGAACTATGGCTACACCTTC. It specifies CASSRSVVNYGYTF.

This clonotype was counted a few times. V and J are TRBV27 and TRBJ2-3; 7 bases align to TRBD2. J gave up 7 bases and V 10 bases, and 8 bases lay outside the gene matches. Germline-derived CDR1 and CDR2 are MNHEY and SMNVEV (reference sequence). This CDR3 region has 12 residues. CDR3 coding DNA: TGTGCCACGACTAGCCCCACGCATACGCAGTATTTT. Translation: CATTSPTHTQYF.

The genes are TRBV28 and TRBJ1-5, with 7 bases lining up with TRBD1. Germline lookup yields CDR1 MDHEN and CDR2 SYDVKM. The trim removed 8 bases at V and 0 bases at J, leaving 4 bases unmatched. The CDR3 length is 14 residues. The CDR3 DNA follows: TGTGCCAGCGGGACAGCCTATAGCAATCAGCCCCAGCATTTT. Amino acid sequence: CASGTAYSNQPQHF.

The chain couples TRBV6-8 to TRBJ2-7, with D perhaps TRBD1 (6 bases). Trimming cost V 2 bases and J 2 bases, with 10 bases left between them. The CDR3 runs 14 residues. Germline CDR1 reads MNHGY; CDR2 reads SAAAGT. The CDR3, as DNA: TGTGCCAGCAGTTACAAGACAGGACCCTACGAGCAGTACTTC. This codes for CASSYKTGPYEQYF.

This clonotype has more than one count but fewer than ten. The V call is TRBV19, the J call TRBJ2-7, with TRBD1 matching 7 bases. CDR3 size: 15 residues. Germline lookup yields CDR1 LNHDA and CDR2 SQIVND (reference sequence). The junction had 10 bases not matched to a gene; V was cut back by 5 bases and J by 3 bases. The CDR3 loop reads CASSLRDRESYEQYF. DNA for the CDR3: TGTGCCAGTAGTCTCCGGGACAGAGAGAGCTACGAGCAGTACTTC.

The chain links TRBV12-3 or TRBV12-4 to TRBJ2-7; TRBD2 agrees at 10 bases. Unmatched junction bases numbered 7, after V lost 6 bases and J lost 2 bases. The CDR3 contains 15 residues. CDR3 in amino acids: CASSRFTSGAYEQYF. CDR3 in DNA: TGTGCCAGCAGCCGCTTTACTAGCGGGGCCTACGAGCAGTACTTC.

The chain uses TRBV7-6 and TRBJ2-3; 7 nucleotides match TRBD1. The CDR3 runs to 15 residues. Germline V gives CDR1 SGHVS, CDR2 FNYEAQ. Trimming at V came to 4 bases and at J to 0 bases, leaving 4 bases not matched to a gene. CDR3 DNA: TGTGCCAGCAGCTGGGGGACAGCAAGCACAGATACGCAGTATTTT. Translating gives CASSWGTASTDTQYF.

The J gene is TRBJ1-5, the V gene TRBV7-6; 10 nucleotides align to TRBD1. V shed 0 bases and J 3 bases; nucleotides not matched to a gene: 5. Germline V CDR1 and CDR2: SGHVS, FNYEAQ. The CDR3 extends over 17 amino acids. CDR3 amino acids: CASSLARGTGVNQPQHF. CDR3 nucleotides: TGTGCCAGCAGCTTAGCGCGGGGGACAGGGGTCAATCAGCCCCAGCATTTT.

This clonotype was counted a few times. The chain couples TRBV6-2 or TRBV6-3 to TRBJ2-6, with D possibly being TRBD1 or TRBD2 (6 bases each). The CDR3 loop spans 18 amino acids. CDR1 MNHEY and CDR2 SVGEGT come from the germline V gene. The V end lost 7 bases, the J end lost 0 bases, and 19 bases lay between the germline ends. In nucleotides, the CDR3 is TGTGCCAGCATGGGACTGTACAGAGGGGGCTCTGGGGCCAACGTCCTGACTTTC. Protein sequence: CASMGLYRGGSGANVLTF.

The chain carries TRBV28 and TRBJ1-4, with a weak D call TRBD1 (5 bases). The germline CDR1 and CDR2 sequences are MDHEN and SYDVKM. V shed 4 bases and J shed 7 bases, with 13 bases lying between them. The CDR3 has 14 residues. The CDR3 spells CASSSPGGSEKLFF. CDR3 in DNA: TGTGCCAGCAGTTCCCCGGGGGGGAGTGAAAAACTGTTTTTT.

The chain joins TRBV3-1 to TRBJ1-2; 7 bases are shared with TRBD1. Germline V gives CDR1 LGHDT, CDR2 YNNKEL (reference sequence). J lost 5 bases, V lost 4 bases, and 4 bases had no gene match. The CDR3 extends over 13 amino acids. This CDR3 is CASSRGTEYGYTF. In nucleotides, the CDR3 is TGTGCCAGCAGCCGCGGGACAGAGTATGGCTACACCTTC.

This clonotype has a handful of counts. The chain links TRBV7-2 to TRBJ2-3; tentative D call: TRBD1 (6 bases). Germline CDR1 and CDR2: SGHTA and FQGNSA. V dropped 0 bases and J dropped 5 bases, with 15 bases sitting between them. The CDR3 extends over 16 amino acids. The DNA for the CDR3 is TGTGCCAGCAGCTTAGCTCGGTTAGTGGACAGAGATACGCAGTATTTT. It is translated as CASSLARLVDRDTQYF.

J is TRBJ2-7 and V is TRBV6-2 or TRBV6-3, with D unclear. V was trimmed by 6 bases and J by 2 bases, leaving 8 bases between them. CDR3 length: 12 amino acids. Per germline, CDR1 MNHEY and CDR2 SVGEGT. CDR3 sequence: CASRRTPYEQYF. Here the CDR3 DNA reads TGTGCCAGCAGGCGGACCCCCTACGAGCAGTACTTC.

In this sample, this clonotype turned up a few times. This chain joins TRBV7-2 and TRBJ2-5, with 9 bases lining up with TRBD2. The CDR3 contains 17 residues. V dropped 6 bases and J dropped 4; count of bases not matched to a gene: 15. Per the germline V gene, CDR1 is SGHTA and CDR2 is FQGNSA. CDR3 coding DNA: TGTGCCAGCAGTCGCCTTTACGGCGGGAGGGCCGGAGAGACCCAGTACTTC. As protein: CASSRLYGGRAGETQYF.

On this clonotype: A read error may produce the germline difference seen at one junction end. V and J are TRBV19 and TRBJ1-1; D gene uncertain. This CDR3 region has 15 residues. Per the germline V gene, CDR1 is LNHDA and CDR2 is SQIVND (reference sequence). CDR3 nucleotides: TGTGCCAGTACTACCGGCGGCCTAAGAAACAATGAAGCTTTCTTT. This codes for CASTTGGLRNNEAFF.

This rearrangement joins TRBV7-2 to TRBJ1-1, with D possibly being TRBD1 (5 bases). The CDR3 sequence is 14 residues long. Germline V gives CDR1 SGHTA, CDR2 FQGNSA. Trimming stripped 5 bases from V and 3 bases from J, with 13 bases between. Here the CDR3 reads CASSHRDSYTEAFF. DNA of the CDR3: TGTGCCAGCAGCCACAGAGACAGTTACACTGAAGCTTTCTTT.

The J gene is TRBJ2-7, the V gene TRBV7-9; TRBD1 aligns across 10 bases. The CDR3 totals 12 residues. V lost 7 bases to trimming and J lost 5 bases; unmatched junction nucleotides: 2. Germline V gene data show CDR1 as SEHNR and CDR2 as FQNEAQ (reference sequence). The chain's CDR3 is CASTTGGHEQYF. The CDR3 DNA reads TGTGCCAGCACGACAGGGGGCCACGAGCAGTACTTC.

This clonotype was counted a few times. This sequence joins TRBV6-1 and TRBJ2-1, with TRBD1 matching over 8 bases. The CDR3 has 16 amino acids. The ends lost 4 bases at V and 8 bases at J; junction bases unmatched: 13. Germline CDR1 is MNHNS and CDR2 is SASEGT. CDR3 sequence reads: CASSGTGLFPRDEQFF. The CDR3 DNA is TGTGCCAGCAGTGGGACAGGGCTCTTCCCCCGTGATGAGCAGTTCTTC.

V gene TRBV4-1 combines with J gene TRBJ2-1; possible D gene TRBD2, 6 bases. In germline, CDR1 is MGHRA, CDR2 YSYEKL. Trimming removed 0 bases at V and 5 bases at J, with 14 bases between. The CDR3 length is 16 residues. CDR3 protein: CASSQDWWTNDNEQFF. The CDR3 nucleotides are TGCGCCAGCAGCCAAGATTGGTGGACTAACGACAATGAGCAGTTCTTC.

This clonotype has just a few counts. The chain links TRBV7-2 to TRBJ1-3; tentatively, D is TRBD1 (5 bases). This CDR3 has 17 residues. Germline V gene lookup returns CDR1 SGHTA and CDR2 FQGNSA. Trimming removed 5 bases at V and 0 bases at J, with 17 bases between. CDR3 sequence: CASSPFRVRSSGNTIYF. CDR3 nucleotide sequence: TGTGCCAGCAGCCCCTTCAGGGTTAGGTCCTCTGGAAACACCATATATTTT.